This T cell receptor (beta chain) was sequenced in a study of blood T cells in healthy people across ages. General study findings and limits: In older individuals, TCR beta diversity per million T cells was lower, falling roughly linearly with age.

Every donor contributed about 10 milliliters of peripheral blood by blood draw. At least 6 million PBMCs were isolated per sample. A minimum of 6 micrograms of total RNA was extracted per sample. About this clonotype: Its target is not known.

The second PCR ran about 6 to 12 cycles with a sample-barcoded 5' primer and J-beta primers. TCRdb called the 5' RACE reads again in MiXCR, with one record for every CDR3 protein. This sample has some 640,000 distinct CDR3 sequences, with around half found just once. Germline assignment: CDR1 LGHNA and CDR2 YSLEER. This CDR3 spans 16 amino acids. V was clipped by 1 base and J by 6 bases, with 17 bases between them. The chain recombines TRBV4-3 with TRBJ2-3, with D unclear. Sequencing was done on a sample of blood. This TCR came from an older woman in good health. CDR3 nucleotides: TGCGCCAGCAGCCAAGCAAGAGGACGCCCATCGGATACGCAGTATTTT. Translating it yields CASSQARGRPSDTQYF.